There are a few counts of the clone carrying this T cell receptor (beta chain). Its antigen is not identified. These data are taken from a study of beta chain features in type 1 diabetes. The wider study: Taken together, all samples contributed approximately 110 million examined sorted cells. Study results and limitations: When Type 1 diabetes patients were examined, their TCRB CDR3s proved moderately but significantly shorter in all four CD4+ subsets.

cDNA synthesis used the whole RNA isolate, giving expressed TCRB sequences. TCRdb's copy holds only in-frame clones and misses some; the assay was immunoSEQ multiplex PCR. The repertoire holds about 170,000 clones, with approximately 8.4% as singletons. Purity of each sorted population was above 95%. Germline V gives CDR1 SEHNR, CDR2 FQNEAQ (reference sequence). Trimming took 3 bases from V and 4 from J; bases not matched to a gene: 9. This CDR3 is 16 amino acids long. This clonotype was sampled from a man aged 18 to 30 with type 1 diabetes. The chain links TRBV7-9 to TRBJ2-7, with 10 bases aligning to TRBD1. Sequencing was carried out using central memory CD4+ T cells from blood. The CDR3 bases are TGTGCCAGCAGCTTCCCCGCCGGGACAGGGGATTACGAGCAGTACTTC. It encodes CASSFPAGTGDYEQYF.